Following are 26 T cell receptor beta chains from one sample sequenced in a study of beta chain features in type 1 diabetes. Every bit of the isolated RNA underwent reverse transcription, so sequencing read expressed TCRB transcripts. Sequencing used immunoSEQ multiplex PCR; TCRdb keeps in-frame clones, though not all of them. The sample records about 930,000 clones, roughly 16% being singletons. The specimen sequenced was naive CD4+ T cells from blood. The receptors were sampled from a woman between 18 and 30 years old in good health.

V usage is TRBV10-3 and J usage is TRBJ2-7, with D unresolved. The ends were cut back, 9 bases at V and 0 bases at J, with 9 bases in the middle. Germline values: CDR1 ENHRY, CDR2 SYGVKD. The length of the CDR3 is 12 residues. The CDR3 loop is CAMSTSSYEQYF. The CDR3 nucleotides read TGTGCCATGTCGACGAGCTCCTACGAGCAGTACTTC.

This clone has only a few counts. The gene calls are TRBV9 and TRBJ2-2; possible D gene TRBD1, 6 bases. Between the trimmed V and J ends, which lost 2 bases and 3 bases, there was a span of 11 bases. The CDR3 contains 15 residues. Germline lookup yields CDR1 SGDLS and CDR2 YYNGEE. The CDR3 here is CASSVRDTYTGELFF. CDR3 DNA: TGTGCCAGCAGCGTTAGGGACACGTACACCGGGGAGCTGTTTTTT.

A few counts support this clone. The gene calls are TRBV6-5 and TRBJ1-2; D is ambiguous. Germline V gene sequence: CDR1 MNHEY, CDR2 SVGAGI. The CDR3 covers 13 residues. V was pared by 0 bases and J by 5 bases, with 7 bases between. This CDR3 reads CASSYSMGYGYTF. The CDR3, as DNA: TGTGCCAGCAGTTACTCGATGGGGTATGGCTACACCTTC.

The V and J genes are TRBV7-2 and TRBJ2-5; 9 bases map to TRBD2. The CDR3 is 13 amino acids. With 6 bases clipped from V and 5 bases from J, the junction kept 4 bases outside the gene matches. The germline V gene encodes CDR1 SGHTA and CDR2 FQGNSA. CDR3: CASRVAGVETQYF. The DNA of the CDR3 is TGTGCCAGCAGAGTAGCGGGAGTTGAGACCCAGTACTTC.

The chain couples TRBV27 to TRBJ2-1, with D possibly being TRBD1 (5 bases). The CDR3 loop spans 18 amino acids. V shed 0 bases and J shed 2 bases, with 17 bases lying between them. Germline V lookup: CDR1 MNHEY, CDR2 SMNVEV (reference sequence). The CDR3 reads CASSLSPNRISPYNEQFF. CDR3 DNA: TGTGCCAGCAGTTTATCCCCCAACAGGATAAGCCCCTACAATGAGCAGTTCTTC.

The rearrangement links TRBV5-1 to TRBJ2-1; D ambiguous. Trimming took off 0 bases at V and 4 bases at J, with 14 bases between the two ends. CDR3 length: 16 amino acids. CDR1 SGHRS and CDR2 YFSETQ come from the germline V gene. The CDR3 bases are TGCGCCAGCAGCTTGGATAGCCGTATCTGGTACAATGAGCAGTTCTTC. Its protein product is CASSLDSRIWYNEQFF. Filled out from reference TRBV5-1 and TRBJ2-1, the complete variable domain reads KAGVTQTPRYLIKTRGQQVTLSCSPISGHRSVSWYQQTPGQGLQFLFEYFSETQRNKGNFPGRFSGRQFSNSRSEMNVSTLELGDSALYLCASSLDSRIWYNEQFFGPGTRLTVL.

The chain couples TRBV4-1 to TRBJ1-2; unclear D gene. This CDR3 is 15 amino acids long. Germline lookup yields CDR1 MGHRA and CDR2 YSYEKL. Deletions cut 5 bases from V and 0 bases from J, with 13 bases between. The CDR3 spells CASSSALGSNYGYTF. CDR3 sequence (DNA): TGCGCCAGCAGCAGCGCCTTGGGCTCTAACTATGGCTACACCTTC.

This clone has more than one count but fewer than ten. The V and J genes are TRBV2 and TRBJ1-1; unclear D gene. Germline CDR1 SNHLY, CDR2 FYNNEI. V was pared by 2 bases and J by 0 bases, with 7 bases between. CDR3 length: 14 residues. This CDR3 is CASSEQDVNTEAFF. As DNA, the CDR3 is TGTGCCAGCAGTGAACAGGACGTGAACACTGAAGCTTTCTTT. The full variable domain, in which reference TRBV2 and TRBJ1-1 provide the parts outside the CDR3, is EPEVTQTPSHQVTQMGQEVILRCVPISNHLYFYWYRQILGQKVEFLVSFYNNEISEKSEIFDDQFSVERPDGSNFTLKIRSTKLEDSAMYFCASSEQDVNTEAFFGQGTRLTVV.

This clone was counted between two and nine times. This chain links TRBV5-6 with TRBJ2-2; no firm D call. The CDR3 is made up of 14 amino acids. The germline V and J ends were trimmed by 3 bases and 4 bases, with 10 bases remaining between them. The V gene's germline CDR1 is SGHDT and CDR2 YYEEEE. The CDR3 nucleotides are TGTGCCAGCAGCTGGCGATCGGGCACCGGGGAGCTGTTTTTT. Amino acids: CASSWRSGTGELFF.

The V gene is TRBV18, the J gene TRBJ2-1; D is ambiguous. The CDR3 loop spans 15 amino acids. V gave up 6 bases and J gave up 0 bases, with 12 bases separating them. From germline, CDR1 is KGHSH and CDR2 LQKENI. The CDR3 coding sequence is TGTGCCAGCTCCCTCGACTTGAGCTCCTACAATGAGCAGTTCTTC. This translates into CASSLDLSSYNEQFF.

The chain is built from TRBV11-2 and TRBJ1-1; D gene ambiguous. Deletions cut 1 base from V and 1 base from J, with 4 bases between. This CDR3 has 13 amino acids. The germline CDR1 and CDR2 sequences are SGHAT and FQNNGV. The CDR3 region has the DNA TGTGCCAGCAGCTTAGGGACGAACACTGAAGCTTTCTTT. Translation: CASSLGTNTEAFF.

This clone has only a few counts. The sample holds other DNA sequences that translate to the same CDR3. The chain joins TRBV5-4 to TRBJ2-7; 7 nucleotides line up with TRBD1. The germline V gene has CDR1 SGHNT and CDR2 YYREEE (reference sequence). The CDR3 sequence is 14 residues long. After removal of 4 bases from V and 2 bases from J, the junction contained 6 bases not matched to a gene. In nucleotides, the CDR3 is TGTGCCAGCAGCCTGCTAGGGGGCACCTACGAGCAGTACTTC. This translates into CASSLLGGTYEQYF. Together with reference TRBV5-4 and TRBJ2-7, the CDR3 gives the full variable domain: ETGVTQSPTHLIKTRGQQVTLRCSSQSGHNTVSWYQQALGQGPQFIFQYYREEENGRGNFPPRFSGLQFPNYSSELNVNALELDDSALYLCASSLLGGTYEQYFGPGTRLTVT.

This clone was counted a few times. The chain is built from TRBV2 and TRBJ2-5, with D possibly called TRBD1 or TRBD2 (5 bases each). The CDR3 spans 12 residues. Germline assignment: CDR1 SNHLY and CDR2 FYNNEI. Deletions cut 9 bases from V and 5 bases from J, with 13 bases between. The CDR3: CARGRSRETQYF. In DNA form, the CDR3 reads TGTGCCAGGGGACGGTCCAGGGAGACCCAGTACTTC.

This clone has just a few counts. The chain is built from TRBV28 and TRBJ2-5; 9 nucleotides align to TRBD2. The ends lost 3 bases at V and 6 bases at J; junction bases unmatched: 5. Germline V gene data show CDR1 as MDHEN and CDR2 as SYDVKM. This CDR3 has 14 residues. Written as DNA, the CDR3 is TGTGCCAGCAGTTTTAGCGGGAGTGGTAAGACCCAGTACTTC. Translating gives CASSFSGSGKTQYF.

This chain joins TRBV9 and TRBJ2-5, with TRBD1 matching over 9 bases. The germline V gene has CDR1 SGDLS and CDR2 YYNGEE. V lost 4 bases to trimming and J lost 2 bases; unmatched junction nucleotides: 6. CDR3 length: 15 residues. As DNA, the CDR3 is TGTGCCAGCAGCTCCGGGACAGGGACTCAAGAGACCCAGTACTTC. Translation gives CASSSGTGTQETQYF.

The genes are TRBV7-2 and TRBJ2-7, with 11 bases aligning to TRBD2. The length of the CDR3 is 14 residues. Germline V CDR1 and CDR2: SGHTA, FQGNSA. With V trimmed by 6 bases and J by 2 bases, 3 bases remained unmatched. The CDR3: CASRLAGGPYEQYF. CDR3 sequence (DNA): TGTGCCAGCAGGCTAGCGGGAGGCCCCTACGAGCAGTACTTC.

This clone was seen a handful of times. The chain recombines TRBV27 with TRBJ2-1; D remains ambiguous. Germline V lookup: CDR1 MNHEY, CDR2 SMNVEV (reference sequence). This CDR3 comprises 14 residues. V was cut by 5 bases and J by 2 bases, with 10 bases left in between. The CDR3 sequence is CASSPGPTYNEQFF. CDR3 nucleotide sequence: TGTGCCAGCAGTCCCGGGCCCACCTACAATGAGCAGTTCTTC.

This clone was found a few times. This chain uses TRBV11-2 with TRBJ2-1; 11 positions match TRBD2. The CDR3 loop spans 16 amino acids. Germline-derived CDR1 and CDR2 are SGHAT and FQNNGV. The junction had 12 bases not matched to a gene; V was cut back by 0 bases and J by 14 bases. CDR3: CASSLELAGEFIRKFF. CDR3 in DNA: TGTGCCAGCAGCTTAGAACTAGCGGGAGAGTTTATCCGTAAGTTCTTC.

The DNA for the CDR3 is TGTGCCAGCAGTCGGGGGGACAGGGCCCTGGGGGCCAACGTCCTGACTTTC. Translated: CASSRGDRALGANVLTF. This rearrangement joins TRBV27 to TRBJ2-6; 9 nucleotides align to TRBD1. The V gene's germline CDR1 is MNHEY and CDR2 SMNVEV (reference sequence). The CDR3 loop spans 17 amino acids. The V gene end was trimmed by 5 bases and the J gene end by 4 bases; junction bases not matched to a gene: 9. The full variable domain, completed using reference TRBV27 and TRBJ2-6, is EAQVTQNPRYLITVTGKKLTVTCSQNMNHEYMSWYRQDPGLGLRQIYYSMNVEVTDKGDVPEGYKVSRKEKRNFPLILESPSPNQTSLYFCASSRGDRALGANVLTFGAGSRLTVL.

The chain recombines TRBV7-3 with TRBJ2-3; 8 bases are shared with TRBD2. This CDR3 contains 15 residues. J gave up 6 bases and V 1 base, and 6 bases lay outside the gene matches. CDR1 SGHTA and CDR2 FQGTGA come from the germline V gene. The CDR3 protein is CASSLISGSSDTQYF. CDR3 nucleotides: TGTGCCAGCAGCTTAATAAGCGGGAGTTCCGATACGCAGTATTTT. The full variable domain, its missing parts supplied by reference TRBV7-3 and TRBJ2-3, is GAGVSQTPSNKVTEKGKYVELRCDPISGHTALYWYRQSLGQGPEFLIYFQGTGAADDSGLPNDRFFAVRPEGSVSTLKIQRTERGDSAVYLCASSLISGSSDTQYFGPGTRLTVL.

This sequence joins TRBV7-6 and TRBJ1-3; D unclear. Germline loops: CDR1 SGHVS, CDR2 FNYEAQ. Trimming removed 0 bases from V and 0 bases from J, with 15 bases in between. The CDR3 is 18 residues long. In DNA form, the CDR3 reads TGTGCCAGCAGCTTAGCGATAGGGCAGACCCTCTCTGGAAACACCATATATTTT. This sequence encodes CASSLAIGQTLSGNTIYF.

CDR3 sequence: CASSQPSKGRGAGELFF. The CDR3 DNA sequence: TGCGCCAGCAGCCAACCCTCGAAAGGTCGGGGGGCCGGGGAGCTGTTTTTT. The V and J genes are TRBV4-3 and TRBJ2-2, with TRBD2 matching 7 bases. V gave up 2 bases and J gave up 6 bases; unmatched junction bases: 12. Germline V gene sequence: CDR1 LGHNA, CDR2 YSLEER. The length of the CDR3 is 17 residues.

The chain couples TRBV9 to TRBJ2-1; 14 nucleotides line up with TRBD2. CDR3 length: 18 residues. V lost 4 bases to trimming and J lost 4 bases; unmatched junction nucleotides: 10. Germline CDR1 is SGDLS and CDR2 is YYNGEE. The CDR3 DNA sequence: TGTGCCAGCAGCCCCCCGGGGACTAGCGGGAGTTTTTACAATGAGCAGTTCTTC. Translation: CASSPPGTSGSFYNEQFF.

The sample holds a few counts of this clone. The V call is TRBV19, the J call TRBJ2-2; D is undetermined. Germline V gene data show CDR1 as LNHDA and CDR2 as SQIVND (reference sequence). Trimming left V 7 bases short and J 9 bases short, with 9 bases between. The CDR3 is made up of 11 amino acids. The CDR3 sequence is CASTSMRELFF. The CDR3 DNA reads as TGTGCCAGTACCTCTATGCGGGAGCTGTTTTTT.

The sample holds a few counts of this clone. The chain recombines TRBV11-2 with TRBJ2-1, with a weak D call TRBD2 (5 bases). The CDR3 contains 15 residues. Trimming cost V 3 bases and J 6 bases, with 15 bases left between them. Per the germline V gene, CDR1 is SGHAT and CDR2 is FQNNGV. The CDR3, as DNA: TGTGCCAGCAGCTTCCTTTCGGTCCTAGCCAATGAGCAGTTCTTC. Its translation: CASSFLSVLANEQFF.

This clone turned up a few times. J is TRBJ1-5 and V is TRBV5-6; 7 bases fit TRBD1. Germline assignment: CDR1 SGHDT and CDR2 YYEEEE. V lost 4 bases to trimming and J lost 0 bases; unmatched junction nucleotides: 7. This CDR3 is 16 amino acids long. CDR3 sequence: CASSRQGQYSNQPQHF. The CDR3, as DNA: TGTGCCAGCAGCCGCCAGGGACAGTATAGCAATCAGCCCCAGCATTTT.